This is a list of T cell receptor beta chains from one sample in a study of cytomegalovirus exposure and HLA in healthy donors. The protocol was immunoSEQ multiplex PCR, while the TCRdb copy is restricted to in-frame clones and leaves out a portion. The sample spans some 48,000 clones; the ten largest clones claim under 2.5%. Sequencing was carried out using PBMCs. These receptors originate from a woman aged 40 to 49 in good health and CMV-seronegative. CDR3s include the opening cysteine and the closing phenylalanine or tryptophan. The D gene is left open where the match is weak.

CDR3: CASSLAATSGEGDKQYF; DNA: TGCGCCAGCAGCTTGGCCGCCACTAGCGGGGAGGGAGATAAGCAGTATTTT; D: TRBD2; V: TRBV5-1; length: 17; J: TRBJ2-3
CDR3: CASSPREGDAEAFF; DNA: TGCGCCAGCAGCCCCAGGGAAGGGGATGCTGAAGCTTTCTTT; D: .; V: TRBV5-1; length: 14; J: TRBJ1-1
CDR3: CASSFLTGGRGEAFF; DNA: TGTGCCAGCAGCTTTCTGACAGGGGGAAGGGGTGAAGCTTTCTTT; D: TRBD1; V: TRBV5-4; length: 15; J: TRBJ1-1
CDR3: CASSLPSAREGTEAFF; DNA: TGTGCCAGCAGCTTACCAAGCGCGCGGGAGGGGACTGAAGCTTTCTTT; D: .; V: TRBV7-6; length: 16; J: TRBJ1-1
CDR3: CASSPRGQANYGYTF; DNA: TGTGCCAGCTCACCAAGGGGACAAGCTAACTATGGCTACACCTTC; D: .; V: TRBV18; length: 15; J: TRBJ1-2
CDR3: CASNSDRAGTGELFF; DNA: TGTGCCAGTAATTCCGACAGGGCGGGGACCGGGGAGCTGTTTTTT; D: .; V: TRBV19; length: 15; J: TRBJ2-2
CDR3: CASSLGDRYQPQHF; DNA: TGTGCCAGCAGCTTGGGGGACAGATATCAGCCCCAGCATTTT; D: TRBD1; V: TRBV5-8; length: 14; J: TRBJ1-5
CDR3: CASRGGNTDTQYF; DNA: TGTGCCAGCAGAGGGGGCAACACAGATACGCAGTATTTT; D: TRBD1; V: TRBV27; length: 13; J: TRBJ2-3
CDR3: CATSRVQTYEQYF; DNA: TGTGCCACCAGCAGAGTACAGACCTACGAGCAGTACTTC; D: .; V: TRBV15; length: 13; J: TRBJ2-7
CDR3: CAWTKPGGQRYNEQFF; DNA: TGTGCCTGGACCAAACCGGGCGGACAAAGGTACAATGAGCAGTTCTTC; D: .; V: TRBV30; length: 16; J: TRBJ2-1
CDR3: CASSVGQGNMNTEDFF; DNA: .; D: .; V: TRBV9; length: 16; J: TRBJ1-1
CDR3: CSVGLRGGQETQYF; DNA: TGCAGCGTTGGTCTGCGGGGGGGCCAAGAGACCCAGTACTTC; D: TRBD2; V: TRBV29-1; length: 14; J: TRBJ2-5
CDR3: CASSTGWETQYF; DNA: TGTGCCAGCTCGACAGGGTGGGAGACCCAGTACTTC; D: TRBD1; V: TRBV18; length: 12; J: TRBJ2-5
CDR3: CASRPGLAGGETQYF; DNA: TGCGCCAGCAGGCCGGGACTAGCGGGAGGAGAGACCCAGTACTTC; D: TRBD2; V: TRBV5-1; length: 15; J: TRBJ2-5
CDR3: CASIRTGANTEAFF; DNA: TGTGCCAGTATTCGGACAGGAGCGAACACTGAAGCTTTCTTT; D: TRBD1; V: TRBV19; length: 14; J: TRBJ1-1
CDR3: CASSETGLGNTIYF; DNA: TGTGCCAGCAGCGAGACAGGGCTCGGAAACACCATATATTTT; D: TRBD1; V: TRBV6-5; length: 14; J: TRBJ1-3
CDR3: CASSYTPGGEQYF; DNA: TGTGCCAGCAGTTACACACCAGGGGGGGAGCAGTACTTC; D: .; V: TRBV6-5; length: 13; J: TRBJ2-7
CDR3: CASSDPKGSQGGLYGYTF; DNA: TGTGCCAGCAGCGATCCGAAGGGATCGCAAGGAGGACTTTATGGCTACACCTTC; D: .; V: TRBV7-6; length: 18; J: TRBJ1-2
CDR3: CASRSQPGTGVGTGELFF; DNA: TGTGCAAGTCGCTCTCAGCCCGGGACAGGGGTTGGCACCGGGGAGCTGTTTTTT; D: .; V: TRBV12-2; length: 18; J: TRBJ2-2
CDR3: CASTLLPGYEQYF; DNA: TGTGCCAGCACTTTACTCCCAGGGTACGAGCAGTACTTC; D: .; V: TRBV6-6; length: 13; J: TRBJ2-7
CDR3: CASSQPDREGGTQYF; DNA: TGCGCCAGCAGCCAGCCGGACAGGGAGGGTGGGACCCAGTACTTC; D: .; V: TRBV4-1; length: 15; J: TRBJ2-5
CDR3: CASSINGVANWGYGYTF; DNA: TGTGCCAGTAGTATAAACGGGGTTGCGAATTGGGGCTATGGCTACACCTTC; D: .; V: TRBV19; length: 17; J: TRBJ1-2
CDR3: CASRQGFDQPQHF; DNA: TGTGCCAGCAGACAGGGATTCGATCAGCCCCAGCATTTT; D: .; V: TRBV27; length: 13; J: TRBJ1-5
CDR3: CASSSSDRVYGYTF; DNA: TGCGCCAGCAGCTCTTCGGACAGGGTCTATGGCTACACCTTC; D: TRBD1; V: TRBV5-1; length: 14; J: TRBJ1-2
CDR3: CASRLAGGLEQYF; DNA: TGTGCCAGCCGACTAGCTGGGGGTCTCGAGCAGTACTTC; D: TRBD2; V: TRBV6-1; length: 13; J: TRBJ2-7
CDR3: CASRVTGSTEAFF; DNA: TGTGCCAGCAGAGTAACAGGGAGTACTGAAGCTTTCTTT; D: .; V: TRBV2; length: 13; J: TRBJ1-1